The next 11 T cell receptor beta chains were all read from a single sample in a study of OX40 agonist ivuxolimab in advanced cancers. The protocol was immunoSEQ multiplex PCR, while the TCRdb copy is restricted to in-frame clones and leaves out a portion. The sample carries about 60,000 clones, around nine tenths recorded once. Sequencing used CD4+ or CD8+ T cells sorted from blood, obtained in a trial of the OX40 agonist ivuxolimab. The receptors originated from an adult with an advanced solid tumor such as melanoma, head and neck, liver or kidney cancer.

V and J are TRBV12-1 and TRBJ1-6; TRBD1 is the table's D call, not checked against the DNA. TRBV12-1 is listed as a pseudogene. The CDR3 consists of 16 residues. CDR3 in DNA: TGTGCCAGCAGCTTTGCGCGGAGCAGGGCGAGGTCACCCCTCCACTTT. Encoded protein: CASSFARSRARSPLHF.

The sample holds a few counts of this clone. The chain is built from TRBV27 and TRBJ1-5; D gene unclear. Trimming took off 4 bases at V and 5 bases at J, with 9 bases between the two ends. CDR3 length: 13 residues. Germline CDR1 reads MNHEY; CDR2 reads SMNVEV (reference sequence). CDR3 sequence (DNA): TGTGCCAGCAGTTACACAGCTTATCAGCCCCAGCATTTT. Translation gives CASSYTAYQPQHF.

This CDR3 reads CSVVLTVDEKLFF. CDR3 nucleotides: TGCAGCGTTGTCTTAACAGTTGATGAAAAACTGTTTTTT. The chain uses TRBV29-1 and TRBJ1-4; D gene unclear. Germline V CDR1 and CDR2: SQVTM, ANQGSEA. The CDR3 extends over 13 amino acids. V lost 4 bases and J 6 bases, leaving 12 bases between the germline ends.

The chain uses TRBV11-2 and TRBJ2-5; TRBD2 agrees at 9 bases. The CDR3 is made up of 17 amino acids. J was trimmed by 5 bases and V by 4 bases; bases with no gene match: 14. CDR1 SGHAT and CDR2 FQNNGV come from the germline V gene. CDR3 in DNA: TGTGCCAGCAGCTCTACCACCGGCGGGAGGGTTTTGGAGACCCAGTACTTC. It is translated as CASSSTTGGRVLETQYF.

The V call is TRBV2, the J call TRBJ2-1, with D possibly matching TRBD2 (5 bases). The ends were cut back, 3 bases at V and 4 bases at J, with 13 bases in the middle. CDR1 is SNHLY and CDR2 is FYNNEI in the germline V gene. This CDR3 is built from 15 residues. The CDR3 spells CASSEEASKYNEQFF. The CDR3 region has the DNA TGTGCCAGCAGTGAGGAGGCATCCAAATACAATGAGCAGTTCTTC.

This clone was observed a handful of times. The J gene is TRBJ2-7, the V gene TRBV6-1; D ambiguous. Germline V gene data show CDR1 as MNHNS and CDR2 as SASEGT. V gave up 3 bases and J gave up 3 bases, with 6 bases separating them. The CDR3 is 12 residues long. The chain's CDR3 is CASSELDYEQYF. The CDR3 coding sequence is TGTGCCAGCAGTGAGCTCGACTACGAGCAGTACTTC.

The chain uses TRBV19 and TRBJ1-5, with a tentative D call TRBD1 (5 bases). V dropped 8 bases and J dropped 4 bases, with 12 bases sitting between them. The CDR3 spans 13 residues. Germline CDR1 reads LNHDA; CDR2 reads SQIVND (reference sequence). DNA of the CDR3: TGTGCCAGTTGCGGCAGGGAAAATCAGCCCCAGCATTTT. This codes for CASCGRENQPQHF.

The chain couples TRBV27 to TRBJ2-2; D unresolved. Germline loops: CDR1 MNHEY, CDR2 SMNVEV (reference sequence). V lost 6 bases to trimming and J lost 1 base, with 9 bases between them. The CDR3 covers 14 residues. CDR3 amino acids: CASRSRQNTGELFF. The CDR3 DNA follows: TGTGCCAGCAGATCGCGACAGAACACCGGGGAGCTGTTTTTT.

The rearrangement joins TRBV28 to TRBJ2-2; no clear D gene. Germline CDR1 MDHEN, CDR2 SYDVKM. V was pared by 2 bases and J by 0 bases, with 4 bases between. The CDR3 runs 14 residues. The CDR3 region is CASSLGPNTGELFF. DNA for the CDR3: TGTGCCAGCAGTTTAGGACCGAACACCGGGGAGCTGTTTTTT.

This sequence joins TRBV6-5 and TRBJ2-7; D unresolved. Germline CDR1 MNHEY, CDR2 SVGAGI. V was shortened by 6 bases and J by 3 bases, with 15 bases between the two germline ends. This CDR3 has 14 amino acids. The CDR3 loop reads CASSPEVSYYEQYF. The CDR3 coding sequence is TGTGCCAGCAGCCCCGAGGTCTCGTACTACGAGCAGTACTTC.

This clone occurred once. The chain recombines TRBV29-1 with TRBJ2-1; no clear D gene. CDR3 length equals 10 residues. CDR1 and CDR2 (germline): SQVTM, ANQGSEA. Deletions cut 2 bases from V and 4 bases from J, with 0 bases between. The CDR3 nucleotides are TGCAGCGTTGAATACAATGAGCAGTTCTTC. Amino acids: CSVEYNEQFF.